The 9 T cell receptor beta chains in this list originate from one sample, sequenced in a study of relationships among human T cell subsets (dated by TCRdb to the early 2010s). Once CD4+CD56+ NKT cells had been removed, anti-CD294 beads were used to select Th2 cells as CD4+CD25-CD294+ cells. The library was generated by multiplex PCR. Instrument used: 454 GS FLX. TCR alpha and beta CDR3 regions were amplified from mRNA by semiquantitative ARM-PCR. In ARM-PCR, tagged nested gene-specific primers were used first, and exponential amplification was then carried out by communal superprimers. TCRdb handled the public reads itself, with Q25 trimming in fastp and clone calling in MiXCR, and kept productive beta chains. Duplicate CDR3 protein sequences are folded into a single record with the most common DNA and genes. The sample includes just under 4,000 distinct CDR3 sequences, with 51% observed a single time. Under 3.5% of the sample lies in the top ten.

The sequenced material came from CD4+ Th2 cells sorted from blood. The cell subset or site label here, explained by the study, means: CD4+CD25-CD294+ T helper 2 cells. The receptors come from a man in his forties in good health.

This chain joins TRBV2 and TRBJ2-2; a weak D match, TRBD2 (6 bases). The V gene lost 6 bases and the J gene lost 2 bases, with 10 bases spanning the gap. The length of the CDR3 is 14 residues. Germline-derived CDR1 and CDR2 are SNHLY and FYNNEI. CDR3 residues: CASRGTLNTGELFF. CDR3 DNA sequence: TGTGCCAGCAGAGGGACTCTAAACACCGGGGAGCTGTTTTTT.

This chain joins TRBV29-1 and TRBJ2-7, with D possibly matching TRBD2 (5 bases). Trimming pared 6 bases from V and 2 bases from J, leaving 20 bases between. Per germline, CDR1 SQVTM and CDR2 ANQGSEA. This CDR3 has 15 amino acids. As DNA, the CDR3 is TGCAGCGTGGGTATTTTGGGCAGAGGGACCTACGAGCAGTACTTC. This gives the protein CSVGILGRGTYEQYF.

The chain has TRBV2 and TRBJ2-3, with 11 bases lining up with TRBD2. CDR3 size: 14 residues. CDR1 SNHLY and CDR2 FYNNEI come from the germline V gene. Trimming removed 7 bases from V and 6 bases from J; junction bases left unmatched: 6. In nucleotides, the CDR3 is TGTGCCAGCAAAACTAGCGGGAGATCGGATACGCAGTATTTT. Its protein product is CASKTSGRSDTQYF.

The rearrangement links TRBV12-3 or TRBV12-4 to TRBJ2-1; 7 nucleotides match TRBD2. With V trimmed by 3 bases and J by 3 bases, 14 bases remained unmatched. The CDR3 spans 18 residues. CDR3: CASSFSGWGRAGYNEQFF. For the CDR3, the DNA is TGTGCCAGCAGTTTTAGTGGGTGGGGGAGGGCCGGCTACAATGAGCAGTTCTTC.

The J gene is TRBJ2-6, the V gene TRBV19; D might be TRBD2 (6 bases). Germline V gene sequence: CDR1 LNHDA, CDR2 SQIVND (reference sequence). Trimming pared 6 bases from V and 0 bases from J, leaving 12 bases between. This CDR3 has 16 amino acids. This chain's CDR3 is CASRRDGSSGANVLTF. CDR3 bases: TGTGCCAGTAGAAGGGACGGGAGCTCTGGGGCCAACGTCCTGACTTTC.

The chain links TRBV7-9 to TRBJ1-5, with TRBD1 matching over 10 bases. The germline gives CDR1 SEHNR, CDR2 FQNEAQ (reference sequence). Trimming removed 6 bases from V and 2 bases from J; junction bases left unmatched: 7. This CDR3 has 16 residues. The CDR3 DNA is TGTGCCAGCAGTAAGGGACAGGGGAGGGGCAATCAGCCCCAGCATTTT. Protein product: CASSKGQGRGNQPQHF.

This clonotype was seen more than once but under ten times. CDR3 region: CSARRGTLRSYEQYF. In nucleotides, the CDR3 is TGCAGTGCTAGACGCGGGACTTTACGATCCTACGAGCAGTACTTC. The chain couples TRBV20-1 to TRBJ2-7; tentatively, D is TRBD2 (6 bases). This CDR3 is 15 amino acids long. Trimming took off 2 bases at V and 1 base at J, with 15 bases between the two ends. From germline, CDR1 is DFQATT and CDR2 SNEGSKA (reference sequence).

This chain links TRBV6-2 or TRBV6-3 with TRBJ2-7; 9 bases map to TRBD2. Germline V gene data show CDR1 as MNHEY and CDR2 as SVGEGT. This CDR3 has 14 residues. The V segment lost 6 bases and the J segment 5 bases; nucleotides outside the gene matches: 8. CDR3 sequence: CASSQGLALDEQYF. CDR3 nucleotide sequence: TGTGCCAGCAGCCAGGGACTAGCCCTTGACGAGCAGTACTTC.

In this sample, this clonotype turned up a few times. The J gene is TRBJ2-5, the V gene TRBV18, with D perhaps TRBD1 (5 bases). The V end was cut by 0 bases, the J end by 5 bases, with 10 bases between. The CDR3 is made up of 14 amino acids. Germline lookup yields CDR1 KGHSH and CDR2 LQKENI. The DNA for the CDR3 is TGTGCCAGCTCACCACCTATGGGGCGGGAGACCCAGTACTTC. It specifies CASSPPMGRETQYF.